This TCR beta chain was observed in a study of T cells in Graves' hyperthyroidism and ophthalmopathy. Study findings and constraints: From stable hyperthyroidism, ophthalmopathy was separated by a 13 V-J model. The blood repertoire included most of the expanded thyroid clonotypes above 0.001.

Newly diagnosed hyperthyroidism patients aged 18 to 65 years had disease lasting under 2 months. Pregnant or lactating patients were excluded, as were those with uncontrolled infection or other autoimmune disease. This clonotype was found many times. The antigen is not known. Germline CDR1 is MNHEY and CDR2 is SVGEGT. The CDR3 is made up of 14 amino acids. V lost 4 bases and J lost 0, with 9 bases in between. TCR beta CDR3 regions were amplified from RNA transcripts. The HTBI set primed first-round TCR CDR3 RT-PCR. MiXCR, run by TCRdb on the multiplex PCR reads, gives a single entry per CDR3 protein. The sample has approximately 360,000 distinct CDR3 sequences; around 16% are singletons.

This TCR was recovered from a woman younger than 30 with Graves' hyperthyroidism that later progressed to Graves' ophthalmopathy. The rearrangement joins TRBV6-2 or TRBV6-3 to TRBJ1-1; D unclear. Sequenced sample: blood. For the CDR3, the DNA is TGTGCCAGCAGTTTTCGACTGTTGAACACTGAAGCTTTCTTT. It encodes CASSFRLLNTEAFF.